Each of the 9 T cell receptor beta chains below was sequenced from the same sample in a study of T cells in Graves' hyperthyroidism and ophthalmopathy (dated by TCRdb to the late 2010s). Libraries were made using multiplex PCR. Sequencing was carried out with an Illumina HiSeq 2000. The TCR beta CDR3 regions were amplified from RNA transcripts. For the first round of RT-PCR on the TCR CDR3, the HTBI primer set was used together with the Qiagen OneStep RT-PCR kit. TCRdb trimmed the raw reads at Q25, called clones with MiXCR and kept productive beta chains. CDR3 protein duplicates are merged, each entry listing the most common genes and DNA. Present in this sample are approximately 400,000 distinct CDR3 sequences, roughly 14% of which were seen just once. Of the sample, less than 20% falls within the top ten clones. The sequenced sample was blood. These receptor sequences come from a woman aged 25 to 39 with Graves' ophthalmopathy.

The sample holds many counts of this clonotype. The chain carries TRBV20-1 and TRBJ1-5; 8 bases are shared with TRBD1. J was trimmed by 4 bases and V by 6 bases; bases with no gene match: 11. CDR1 DFQATT and CDR2 SNEGSKA come from the germline V gene (reference sequence). The CDR3 has 15 amino acids. CDR3 loop: CSARDPGGANQPQHF. CDR3 nucleotide sequence: TGCAGTGCGAGGGACCCAGGGGGCGCGAATCAGCCCCAGCATTTT.

This clonotype was counted ten times or more. The genes are TRBV27 and TRBJ1-4; tentatively, D is TRBD1 (5 bases). Germline-derived CDR1 and CDR2 are MNHEY and SMNVEV (reference sequence). CDR3 length equals 14 residues. Trimming took 5 bases from V and 7 from J, leaving 14 bases between them. The CDR3 is CASSPGHVGEKLFF. The CDR3 DNA is TGTGCCAGCAGTCCCGGACATGTCGGTGAAAAACTGTTTTTT.

This chain connects TRBV19 to TRBJ2-5; 9 nucleotides line up with TRBD2. The CDR3 totals 15 residues. J gave up 0 bases and V 2 bases, and 1 base lay outside the gene matches. CDR1 is LNHDA, CDR2 SQIVND, per germline (reference sequence). The DNA for the CDR3 is TGTGCCAGTAGTATACTAGCGGGGAACCAAGAGACCCAGTACTTC. This gives the protein CASSILAGNQETQYF.

The sample holds many counts of this clonotype. V is TRBV29-1 and J is TRBJ2-7; 9 bases line up with TRBD2. CDR1 is SQVTM and CDR2 is ANQGSEA in the germline V gene. The CDR3 extends over 16 amino acids. The junction had 9 bases not matched to a gene; V was cut back by 1 base and J by 2 bases. CDR3 sequence: CSVEGRLAGRTYEQYF. The CDR3 DNA reads TGCAGCGTTGAAGGTCGGCTAGCGGGGCGAACCTACGAGCAGTACTTC.

The gene calls are TRBV6-1 and TRBJ1-2; D unclear. CDR1 is MNHNS, CDR2 SASEGT, per germline. With 3 bases removed from V and 4 bases from J, the gap between germline ends came to 6 bases. The CDR3 has 12 amino acids. Here the CDR3 DNA reads TGTGCCAGCAGTGATATCAGCTATGGCTACACCTTC. Protein: CASSDISYGYTF.

This clonotype was seen at least ten times. This chain links TRBV10-3 with TRBJ1-2; 7 bases line up with TRBD1. Germline V gene data show CDR1 as ENHRY and CDR2 as SYGVKD. The ends lost 4 bases at V and 2 bases at J; junction bases unmatched: 10. The CDR3 is 16 amino acids. This CDR3 is CAISGLWQGENYGYTF. CDR3 sequence (DNA): TGTGCCATCAGTGGTTTATGGCAGGGGGAAAACTATGGCTACACCTTC.

This clonotype has ten or more counts. The V gene is TRBV9, the J gene TRBJ2-3; 10 nucleotides match TRBD1. Germline loops: CDR1 SGDLS, CDR2 YYNGEE. The trim removed 2 bases at V and 5 bases at J, leaving 8 bases unmatched. This CDR3 has 16 residues. The CDR3 loop reads CASSVFDRGLVDTQYF. CDR3 nucleotide sequence: TGTGCCAGCAGCGTGTTTGACAGGGGGCTGGTAGATACGCAGTATTTT.

This clonotype has just a few counts. The V and J genes are TRBV19 and TRBJ1-5, with D tentatively TRBD1 (5 bases). CDR1 is LNHDA and CDR2 is SQIVND in the germline V gene (reference sequence). CDR3 size: 20 residues. The germline V and J ends were trimmed by 7 bases and 2 bases, with 30 bases remaining between them. CDR3 in amino acids: CASNLGLAGRYDGGNQPQHF. The CDR3 bases are TGTGCCAGTAACCTTGGATTAGCAGGGAGATATGATGGGGGCAATCAGCCCCAGCATTTT.

This clonotype was counted only a few times. The V gene is TRBV12-3 or TRBV12-4, the J gene TRBJ1-5; D might be TRBD1 (6 bases). Trimming left V 3 bases short and J 6 bases short, with 24 bases between. The CDR3 totals 18 residues. CDR3 sequence (DNA): TGTGCCAGCAGTTTCAGTGTGGGCCGAACAGGGAGGCGTCAGCCCCAGCATTTT. This gives the protein CASSFSVGRTGRRQPQHF.